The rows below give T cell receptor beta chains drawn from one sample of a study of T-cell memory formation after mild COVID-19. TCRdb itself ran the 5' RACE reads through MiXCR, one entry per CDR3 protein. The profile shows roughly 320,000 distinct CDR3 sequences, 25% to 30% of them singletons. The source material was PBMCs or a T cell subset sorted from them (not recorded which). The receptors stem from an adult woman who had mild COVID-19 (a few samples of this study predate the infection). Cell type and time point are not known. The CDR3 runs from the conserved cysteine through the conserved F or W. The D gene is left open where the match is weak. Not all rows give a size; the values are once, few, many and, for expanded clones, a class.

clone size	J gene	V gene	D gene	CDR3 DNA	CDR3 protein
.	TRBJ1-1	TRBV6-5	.	TGTGCCAGCAGTTATATGGGTTACACTGAAGCTTTCTTT	CASSYMGYTEAFF
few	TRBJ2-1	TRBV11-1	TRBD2	TGTGCCAGCAGCCCACAATGGACTAGCGGGGGTGAGCAGTTCTTC	CASSPQWTSGGEQFF
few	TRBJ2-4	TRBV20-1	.	TGCAGTGCTGGATACAACGACAAAAACATTCAGTACTTC	CSAGYNDKNIQYF
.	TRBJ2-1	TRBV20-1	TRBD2	TGCAGTGCTAGACAATTAGCGGGAGCCGTCTACAATGAGCAGTTCTTC	CSARQLAGAVYNEQFF
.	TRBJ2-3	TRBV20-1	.	TGCAGTGCTAGAGGCCGGACTGGAGCCTCCAGAGATACGCAGTATTTT	CSARGRTGASRDTQYF
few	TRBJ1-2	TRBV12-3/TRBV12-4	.	TGTGCCAGCAGTTTCGTGGGGGGCGCGGGAGGCTACACCTTC	CASSFVGGAGGYTF
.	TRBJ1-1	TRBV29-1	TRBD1	TGCAGCGTTGTACCGGGACAGGACCCTGAAGCTTTCTTT	CSVVPGQDPEAFF
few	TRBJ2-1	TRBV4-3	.	TGCGCCAGCAGCCAAGATCACAGTTCCCCATGGCATGAGCAGTTCTTC	CASSQDHSSPWHEQFF
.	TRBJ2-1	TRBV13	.	TGTGCCAGCAGCCCTTTCCGGACAGATTACAATGAGCAGTTCTTC	CASSPFRTDYNEQFF
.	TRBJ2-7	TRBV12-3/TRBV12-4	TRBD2	TGTGCCAGCAGCCTAGCGGGAGGGCCGAGGGAGCAGTACTTC	CASSLAGGPREQYF
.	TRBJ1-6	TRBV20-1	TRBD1	TGCAGTGCTAGACACGACAGGGGCTCCTATAATTCACCCCTCCACTTT	CSARHDRGSYNSPLHF
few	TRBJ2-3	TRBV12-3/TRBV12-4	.	TGTGCCAGCACCCCGGGCGCCCTAGCAGATACGCAGTATTTT	CASTPGALADTQYF
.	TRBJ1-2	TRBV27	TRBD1	TGTGTCAGTTTAATGGGACAGGGGGCCTTTAACTATGGCTACACCTTC	CVSLMGQGAFNYGYTF
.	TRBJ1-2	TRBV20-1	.	TGCAGTGCTACCTCAGGGGACTGGAGCTATGGCTACACCTTC	CSATSGDWSYGYTF
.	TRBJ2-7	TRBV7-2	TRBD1	TGTGCCAGCAGCCCCGGACAGGGTTGGTCCTACGAGCAGTACTTC	CASSPGQGWSYEQYF
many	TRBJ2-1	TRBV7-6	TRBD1	TGTGCCAGTCGACAACGGGCAGGGGGACGTAATGAGCAGTTCTTC	CASRQRAGGRNEQFF
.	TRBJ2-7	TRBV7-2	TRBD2	TGTGCCAGCAGCTCCGGACTAGCGGGACCTTACGAGCAGTACTTC	CASSSGLAGPYEQYF
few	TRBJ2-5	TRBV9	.	TGTGCCAGCAGCGTAGAACACGGGGGTGGTTCGACCCAGTACTTC	CASSVEHGGGSTQYF
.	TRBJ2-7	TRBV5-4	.	TGTGCCAGCAGCCCCACCGCAGGGGACGAGCAGTACTTC	CASSPTAGDEQYF